These 13 T cell receptor beta chains came from one sample sequenced in a study of T cell clusters in autoimmune cytopenias. TRB was amplified by touch-down multiplex PCR, primer pools A and B combined. One entry per CDR3 protein, without DNA, is what TCRdb gives after re-calling the multiplex PCR reads. Its listing shows around 4,300 distinct CDR3 sequences. Each sample's input was roughly 270 ng genomic DNA, 40,000 or so genome equivalents. This sample was also put to use in a study of T cell repertoires in aging, cancer and after chemotherapy.

Sequencing was done on a sample of peripheral blood. Every receptor here comes from a human donor in good health.

Its frequency marks this clonotype as medium-sized. The V call is TRBV5-6, the J call TRBJ1-2. CDR3 length equals 13 residues. Germline V gene data show CDR1 as SGHDT and CDR2 as YYEEEE. The CDR3 here is CASSSQWSYGYTF.

By frequency, this clonotype registers medium-sized. The gene calls are TRBV5-1 and TRBJ2-1. Germline V lookup: CDR1 SGHRS, CDR2 YFSETQ. The CDR3 loop spans 18 amino acids. The CDR3 sequence is CASSLVGLTGNPYNEQFF.

This clonotype counts as medium-sized (0.01 to 0.1%) by frequency. J is TRBJ1-5 and V is TRBV19; TCRdb returns TRBD1, unconfirmable since there is no DNA. The CDR3 spans 15 residues. Germline V gene sequence: CDR1 LNHDA, CDR2 SQIVND (reference sequence). This chain's CDR3 is CASSIGGGIGQPQHF.

The chain is built from TRBV18 and TRBJ1-5; with no DNA, the TCRdb D assignment of TRBD1 cannot be verified. This CDR3 has 14 residues. Germline assignment: CDR1 KGHSH and CDR2 LQKENI. CDR3 region: CASSGAGVGQPQHF.

Measured by frequency, this clonotype is medium-sized. The chain joins TRBV29-1 to TRBJ2-7; TCRdb lists TRBD1, though no DNA is available to test this call. This CDR3 has 11 amino acids. Germline values: CDR1 SQVTM, CDR2 ANQGSEA. The CDR3 loop reads CSGGGRDEQYF.

This clonotype is called medium-sized based on its frequency. The rearrangement uses TRBV12-3 or TRBV12-4 and TRBJ1-4. The CDR3 is 15 residues long. The chain's CDR3 is CASSLRSGGREKLFF.

This sequence joins TRBV7-9 and TRBJ2-3; without DNA, the TCRdb call of TRBD1 cannot be checked. The germline V gene has CDR1 SEHNR and CDR2 FQNEAQ (reference sequence). This CDR3 has 14 residues. CDR3: CASSFSWGEDTQYF.

Frequency places this clonotype as medium-sized (0.01 to 0.1%). V and J are TRBV6-6 and TRBJ2-1; TCRdb names TRBD2, which stays unverified in the absence of DNA. In germline, CDR1 is MNHNY, CDR2 SVGAGI (reference sequence). The CDR3 consists of 16 residues. CDR3 residues: CASSYSTGGGYNEQFF.

The chain recombines TRBV5-1 with TRBJ1-2; TCRdb returns TRBD1, unconfirmable since there is no DNA. Germline V gene sequence: CDR1 SGHRS, CDR2 YFSETQ. There are 17 residues in the CDR3. The CDR3 sequence is CASSLEASGQGGYGYTF. The variable domain in full, completed from reference TRBV5-1 and TRBJ1-2, reads KAGVTQTPRYLIKTRGQQVTLSCSPISGHRSVSWYQQTPGQGLQFLFEYFSETQRNKGNFPGRFSGRQFSNSRSEMNVSTLELGDSALYLCASSLEASGQGGYGYTFGSGTRLTVV.

Frequency places this clonotype as medium-sized. This chain connects TRBV6-1 to TRBJ2-7; TCRdb gives TRBD1 as the D gene, but with no DNA this cannot be confirmed. Germline V gene data show CDR1 as MNHNS and CDR2 as SASEGT. This CDR3 is 15 amino acids long. Here the CDR3 reads CASSEAGGAGYEQYF.

The chain employs TRBV7-9 and TRBJ2-1; with no DNA, the TCRdb D assignment of TRBD1 cannot be verified. This CDR3 is built from 14 residues. The germline gives CDR1 SEHNR, CDR2 FQNEAQ (reference sequence). The CDR3 here is CASSPDAGAYEQFF.

In terms of frequency, this clonotype is medium-sized. The chain has TRBV15 and TRBJ1-5. Germline lookup yields CDR1 LNHNV and CDR2 YYDKDF (reference sequence). This CDR3 spans 15 amino acids. The chain's CDR3 is CATSREYRHNQPQHF.

V gene TRBV5-1 combines with J gene TRBJ2-3; lacking DNA, the TRBD1 call made by TCRdb goes unchecked. The CDR3 length is 12 residues. CDR1 is SGHRS and CDR2 is YFSETQ in the germline V gene. Here the CDR3 reads CASSYGQGEQYF.